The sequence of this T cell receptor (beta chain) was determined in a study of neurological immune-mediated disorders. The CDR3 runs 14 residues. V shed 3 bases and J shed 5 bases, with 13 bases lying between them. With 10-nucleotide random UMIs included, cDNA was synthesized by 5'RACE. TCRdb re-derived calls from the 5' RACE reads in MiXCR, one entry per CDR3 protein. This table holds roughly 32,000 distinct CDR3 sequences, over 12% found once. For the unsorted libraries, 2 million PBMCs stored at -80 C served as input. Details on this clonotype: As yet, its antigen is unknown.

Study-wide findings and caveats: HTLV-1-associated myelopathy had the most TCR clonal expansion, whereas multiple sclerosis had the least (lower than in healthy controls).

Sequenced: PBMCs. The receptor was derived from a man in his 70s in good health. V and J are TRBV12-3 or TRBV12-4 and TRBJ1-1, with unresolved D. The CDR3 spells CASSFRPMGTEAFF. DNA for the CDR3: TGTGCCAGCAGTTTTAGGCCTATGGGGACTGAAGCTTTCTTT.